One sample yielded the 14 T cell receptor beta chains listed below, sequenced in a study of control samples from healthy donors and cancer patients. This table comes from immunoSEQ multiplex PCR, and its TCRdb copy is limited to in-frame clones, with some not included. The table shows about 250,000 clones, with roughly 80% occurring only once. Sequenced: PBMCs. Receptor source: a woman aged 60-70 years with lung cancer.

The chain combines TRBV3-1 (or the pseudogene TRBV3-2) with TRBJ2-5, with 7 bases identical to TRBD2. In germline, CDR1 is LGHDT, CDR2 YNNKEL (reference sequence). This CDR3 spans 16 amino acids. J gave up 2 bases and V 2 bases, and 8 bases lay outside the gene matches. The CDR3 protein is CASSQYSGDRQETQYF. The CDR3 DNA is TGTGCCAGCAGCCAATACAGCGGGGATCGTCAAGAGACCCAGTACTTC.

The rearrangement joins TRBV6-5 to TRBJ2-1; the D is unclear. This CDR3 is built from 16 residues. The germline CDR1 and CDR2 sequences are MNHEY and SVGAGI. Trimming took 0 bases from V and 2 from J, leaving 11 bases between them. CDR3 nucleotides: TGTGCCAGCAGTTACTCGATCGCAGAAACCTACAATGAGCAGTTCTTC. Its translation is CASSYSIAETYNEQFF.

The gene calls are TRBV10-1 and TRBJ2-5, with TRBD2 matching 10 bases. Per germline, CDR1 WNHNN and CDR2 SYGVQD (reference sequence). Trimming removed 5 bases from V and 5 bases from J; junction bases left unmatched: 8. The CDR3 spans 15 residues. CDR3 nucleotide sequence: TGCGCCAGCAGTCCAAGCGGGGGGGCTGACGAGACCCAGTACTTC. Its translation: CASSPSGGADETQYF.

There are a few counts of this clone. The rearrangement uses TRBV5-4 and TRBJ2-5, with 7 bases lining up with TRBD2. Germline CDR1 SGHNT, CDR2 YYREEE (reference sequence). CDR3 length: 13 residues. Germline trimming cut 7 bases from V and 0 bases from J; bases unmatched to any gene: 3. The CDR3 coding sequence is TGTGCCAGCCACCGGGGGGACCAAGAGACCCAGTACTTC. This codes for CASHRGDQETQYF.

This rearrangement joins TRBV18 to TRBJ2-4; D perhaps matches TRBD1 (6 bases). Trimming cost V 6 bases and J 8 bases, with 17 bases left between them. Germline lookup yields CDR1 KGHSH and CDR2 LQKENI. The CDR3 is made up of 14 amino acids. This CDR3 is CASSPGTPPDIQYF. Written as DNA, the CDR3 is TGTGCCAGCTCTCCCGGGACACCCCCGGACATTCAGTACTTC. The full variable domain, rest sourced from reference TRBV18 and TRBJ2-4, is NAGVMQNPRHLVRRRGQEARLRCSPMKGHSHVYWYRQLPEEGLKFMVYLQKENIIDESGMPKERFSAEFPKEGPSILRIQQVVRGDSAAYFCASSPGTPPDIQYFGAGTRLSVL.

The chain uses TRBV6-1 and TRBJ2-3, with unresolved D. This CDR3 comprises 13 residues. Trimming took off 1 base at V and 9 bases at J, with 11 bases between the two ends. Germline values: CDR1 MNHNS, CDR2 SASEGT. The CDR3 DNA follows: TGTGCCAGCAGTGAAGTCCAGGATCAGACGCAGTATTTT. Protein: CASSEVQDQTQYF.

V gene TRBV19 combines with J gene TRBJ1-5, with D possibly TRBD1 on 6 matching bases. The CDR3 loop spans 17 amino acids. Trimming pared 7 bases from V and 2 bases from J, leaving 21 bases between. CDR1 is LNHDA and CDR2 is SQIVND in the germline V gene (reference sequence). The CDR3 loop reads CASTSFQGSVGNQPQHF. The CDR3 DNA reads TGTGCCAGTACCTCATTCCAGGGGTCGGTGGGCAATCAGCCCCAGCATTTT. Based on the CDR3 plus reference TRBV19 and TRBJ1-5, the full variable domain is DGGITQSPKYLFRKEGQNVTLSCEQNLNHDAMYWYRQDPGQGLRLIYYSQIVNDFQKGDIAEGYSVSREKKESFPLTVTSAQKNPTAFYLCASTSFQGSVGNQPQHFGDGTRLSIL.

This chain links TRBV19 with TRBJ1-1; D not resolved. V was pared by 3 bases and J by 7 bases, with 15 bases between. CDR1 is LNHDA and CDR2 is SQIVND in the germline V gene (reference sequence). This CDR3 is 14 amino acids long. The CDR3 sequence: CASSILGLAREAFF. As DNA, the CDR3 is TGTGCCAGTAGTATCCTTGGGTTAGCTCGTGAAGCTTTCTTT.

CDR3 in DNA: TGCAGCGTCCCCAAAGGGACAGGGGATCACTCTGGGGCCAACGTCCTGACTTTC. Its translation is CSVPKGTGDHSGANVLTF. This chain connects TRBV29-1 to TRBJ2-6, with TRBD1 matching over 10 bases. With 6 bases clipped from V and 0 bases from J, the junction kept 11 bases outside the gene matches. Germline CDR1 and CDR2: SQVTM and ANQGSEA. The CDR3 is 18 amino acids.

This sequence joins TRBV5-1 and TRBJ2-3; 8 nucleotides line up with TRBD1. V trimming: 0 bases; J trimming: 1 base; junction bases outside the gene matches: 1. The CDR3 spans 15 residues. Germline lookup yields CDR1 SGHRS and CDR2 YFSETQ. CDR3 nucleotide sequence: TGCGCCAGCAGCTTGGAGGGACAGGGCACAGATACGCAGTATTTT. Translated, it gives CASSLEGQGTDTQYF.

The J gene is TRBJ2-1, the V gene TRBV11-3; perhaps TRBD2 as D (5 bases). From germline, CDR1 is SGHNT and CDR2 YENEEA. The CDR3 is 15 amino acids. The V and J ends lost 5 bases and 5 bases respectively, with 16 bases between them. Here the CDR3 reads CASSESGGGNNEQFF. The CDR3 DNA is TGTGCCAGCAGCGAAAGCGGCGGAGGAAACAATGAGCAGTTCTTC. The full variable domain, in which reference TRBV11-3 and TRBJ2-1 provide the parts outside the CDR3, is EAGVVQSPRYKIIEKKQPVAFWCNPISGHNTLYWYLQNLGQGPELLIRYENEEAVDDSQLPKDRFSAERLKGVDSTLKIQPAELGDSAVYLCASSESGGGNNEQFFGPGTRLTVL.

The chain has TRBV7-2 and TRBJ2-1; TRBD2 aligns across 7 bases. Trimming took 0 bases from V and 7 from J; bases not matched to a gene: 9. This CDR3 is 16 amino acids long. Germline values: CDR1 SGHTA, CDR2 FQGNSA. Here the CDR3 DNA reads TGTGCCAGCAGCTTAGCGGGAGCGGGATCCCCAAATGAGCAGTTCTTC. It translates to CASSLAGAGSPNEQFF.

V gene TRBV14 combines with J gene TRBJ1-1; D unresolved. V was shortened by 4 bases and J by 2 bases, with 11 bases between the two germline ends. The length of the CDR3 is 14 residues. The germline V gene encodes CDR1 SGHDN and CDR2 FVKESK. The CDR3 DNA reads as TGTGCCAGCAGCCGCAGGACGATTAACACTGAAGCTTTCTTT. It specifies CASSRRTINTEAFF.

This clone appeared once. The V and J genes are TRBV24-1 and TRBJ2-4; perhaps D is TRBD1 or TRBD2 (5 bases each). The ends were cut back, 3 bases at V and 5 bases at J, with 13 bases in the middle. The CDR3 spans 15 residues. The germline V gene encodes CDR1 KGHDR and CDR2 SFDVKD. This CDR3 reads CATSDPTGLENIQYF. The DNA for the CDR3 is TGTGCCACCAGTGATCCGACGGGGCTGGAAAACATTCAGTACTTC.